This TCR beta chain was captured by sequencing in a study of technical replicates of blood from several donors. TCRdb's table, derived via immunoSEQ multiplex PCR, lists solely in-frame clones and lacks some. The sample has approximately 92,000 clones; 85% to 95% are singletons. V was shortened by 7 bases and J by 0 bases, with 11 bases between the two germline ends. Germline-derived CDR1 and CDR2 are MGHDK and SYGVNS. The CDR3 contains 14 residues. This TCR came from a human donor in good health. The sample consisted of T cells isolated from PBMCs. The rearrangement uses TRBV25-1 and TRBJ2-3, with D possibly matching TRBD2 (5 bases). The CDR3 loop reads CASKRTHSTDTQYF. The DNA of the CDR3 is TGTGCCAGCAAAAGGACTCATAGCACAGATACGCAGTATTTT.